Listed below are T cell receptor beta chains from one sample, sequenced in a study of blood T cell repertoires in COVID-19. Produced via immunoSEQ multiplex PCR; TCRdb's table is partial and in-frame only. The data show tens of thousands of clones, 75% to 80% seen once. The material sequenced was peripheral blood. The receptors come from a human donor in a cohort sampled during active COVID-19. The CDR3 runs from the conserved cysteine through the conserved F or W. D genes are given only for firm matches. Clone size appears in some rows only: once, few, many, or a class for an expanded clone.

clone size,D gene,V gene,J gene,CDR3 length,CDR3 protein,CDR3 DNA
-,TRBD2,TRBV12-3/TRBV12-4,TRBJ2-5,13,CASRASGRGTQYF,TGTGCCAGCAGGGCTAGCGGGAGAGGGACCCAGTACTTC
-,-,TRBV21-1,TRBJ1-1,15,CASTPAGGEYTEAFF,TGTGCCAGCACCCCGGCCGGAGGGGAGTACACTGAAGCTTTCTTT
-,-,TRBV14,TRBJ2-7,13,CASSTRLVGEQYF,TGTGCCAGCAGCACCCGACTAGTAGGCGAGCAGTACTTC
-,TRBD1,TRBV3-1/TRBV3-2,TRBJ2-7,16,CASSNDRGGGSYEQYF,TGTGCCAGCAGCAATGACAGGGGCGGAGGGTCCTACGAGCAGTACTTC
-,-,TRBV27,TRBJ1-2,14,CASSLTDSNYGYTF,TGTGCCAGCAGTTTGACAGATTCTAACTATGGCTACACCTTC
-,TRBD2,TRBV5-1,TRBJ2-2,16,CASSPTSVKNTGELFF,TGCGCCAGCAGTCCGACTAGCGTAAAGAACACCGGGGAGCTGTTTTTT
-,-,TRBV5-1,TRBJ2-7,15,CASSLGQRSTYEQYF,TGCGCCAGCAGCTTGGGACAGAGGTCGACCTACGAGCAGTACTTC
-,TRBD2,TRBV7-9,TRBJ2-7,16,CASSSGLAGGVVEQYF,TGTGCCAGCAGCTCGGGACTAGCGGGAGGGGTCGTCGAGCAGTACTTC
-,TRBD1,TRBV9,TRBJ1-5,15,CASSPGTGTTQPQHF,TGTGCCAGCAGCCCCGGGACAGGGACGACTCAGCCCCAGCATTTT
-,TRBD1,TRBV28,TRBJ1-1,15,CASSYQGGMNTEAFF,TGTGCCAGCAGTTACCAGGGGGGTATGAACACTGAAGCTTTCTTT
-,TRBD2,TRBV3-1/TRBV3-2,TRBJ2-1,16,CASSQPTSGSWGEQFF,TGTGCCAGCAGCCAACCCACTAGCGGGAGTTGGGGTGAGCAGTTCTTC
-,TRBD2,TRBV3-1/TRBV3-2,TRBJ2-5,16,CASSQGAGGAGETQYF,TGTGCCAGCAGCCAAGGAGCGGGAGGGGCGGGGGAGACCCAGTACTTC
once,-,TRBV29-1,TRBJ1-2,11,CSVEPLDGYTF,TGCAGCGTTGAGCCACTAGATGGCTACACCTTC
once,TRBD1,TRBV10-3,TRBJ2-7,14,CAISPGTGLYEQYF,TGTGCCATCAGCCCGGGGACAGGGCTCTACGAGCAGTACTTC
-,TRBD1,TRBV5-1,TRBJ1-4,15,CASSLAGTANEKLFF,TGCGCCAGCAGCTTGGCCGGGACAGCTAATGAAAAACTGTTTTTT